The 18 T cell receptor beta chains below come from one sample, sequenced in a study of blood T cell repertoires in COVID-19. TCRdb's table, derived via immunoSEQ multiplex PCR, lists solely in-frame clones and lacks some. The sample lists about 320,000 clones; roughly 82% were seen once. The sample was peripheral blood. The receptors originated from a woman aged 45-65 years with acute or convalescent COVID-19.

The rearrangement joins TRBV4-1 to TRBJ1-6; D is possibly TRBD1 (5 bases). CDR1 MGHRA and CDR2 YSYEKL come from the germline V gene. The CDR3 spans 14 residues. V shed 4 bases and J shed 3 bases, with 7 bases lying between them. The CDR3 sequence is CASSRGVYNSPLHF. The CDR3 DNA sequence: TGCGCCAGCAGCCGGGGGGTCTATAATTCACCCCTCCACTTT.

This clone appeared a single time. The CDR3 coding sequence is TGTGCCAGCAGTTTCCCGACACCACCCTACGAGCAGTACTTC. It encodes CASSFPTPPYEQYF. The chain joins TRBV28 to TRBJ2-7; D not certain. The V gene lost 3 bases and the J gene lost 2 bases, with 11 bases spanning the gap. Germline CDR1 MDHEN, CDR2 SYDVKM. This CDR3 region has 14 residues. Supplemented by reference TRBV28 and TRBJ2-7, the full variable domain reads DVKVTQSSRYLVKRTGEKVFLECVQDMDHENMFWYRQDPGLGLRLIYFSYDVKMKEKGDIPEGYSVSREKKERFSLILESASTNQTSMYLCASSFPTPPYEQYFGPGTRLTVT.

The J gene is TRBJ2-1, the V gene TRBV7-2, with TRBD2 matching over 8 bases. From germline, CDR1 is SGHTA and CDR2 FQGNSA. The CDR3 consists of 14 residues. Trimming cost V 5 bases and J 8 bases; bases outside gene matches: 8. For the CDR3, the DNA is TGTGCCAGCAGCCTCTCGACGGGACTAGATGAGCAGTTCTTC. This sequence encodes CASSLSTGLDEQFF.

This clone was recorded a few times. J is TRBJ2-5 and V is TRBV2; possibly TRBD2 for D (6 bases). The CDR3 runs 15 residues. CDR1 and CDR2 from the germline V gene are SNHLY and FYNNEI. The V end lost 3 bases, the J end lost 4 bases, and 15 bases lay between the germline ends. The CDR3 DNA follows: TGTGCCAGCAGTGACGACGCCGGGGGTGGAGAGACCCAGTACTTC. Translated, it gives CASSDDAGGGETQYF.

CDR3 region: CASSYSTLAGTYEQYF. The CDR3, as DNA: TGTGCCAGCAGTTACTCGACTCTAGCGGGCACCTACGAGCAGTACTTC. The V call is TRBV6-5, the J call TRBJ2-7; 8 bases agree with TRBD2. The CDR3 sequence is 16 residues long. The germline V gene encodes CDR1 MNHEY and CDR2 SVGAGI. With 0 bases clipped from V and 2 bases from J, the junction kept 6 bases outside the gene matches.

The CDR3 loop reads CASSLVRVAAGSVDEQFF. For the CDR3, the DNA is TGTGCCAGCAGCTTAGTCAGGGTGGCCGCGGGGTCGGTGGATGAGCAGTTCTTC. This sequence joins TRBV7-8 and TRBJ2-1; D is perhaps TRBD2 (6 bases). This CDR3 comprises 18 residues. V was trimmed by 1 base and J by 8 bases, leaving 24 bases between them. CDR1 is SGHVS, CDR2 FQNEAQ, per germline.

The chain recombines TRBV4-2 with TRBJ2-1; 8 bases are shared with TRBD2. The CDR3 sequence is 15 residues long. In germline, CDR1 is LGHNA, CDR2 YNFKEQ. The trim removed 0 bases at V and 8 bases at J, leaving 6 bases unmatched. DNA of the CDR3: TGTGCCAGCAGCCAAGAGCGGGAGGTGCTCGATGAGCAGTTCTTC. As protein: CASSQEREVLDEQFF.

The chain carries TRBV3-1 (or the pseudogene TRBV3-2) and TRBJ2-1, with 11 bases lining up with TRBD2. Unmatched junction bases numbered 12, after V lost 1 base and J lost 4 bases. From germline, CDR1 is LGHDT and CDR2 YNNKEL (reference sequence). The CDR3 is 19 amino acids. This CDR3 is CASSQGEKLTSGVYNEQFF. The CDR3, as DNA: TGTGCCAGCAGCCAAGGAGAGAAGTTGACTAGCGGGGTTTACAATGAGCAGTTCTTC.

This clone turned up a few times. CDR3 coding DNA: TGTGCCACCAGCAGAATGAGGACAGCCAACACCGGGGAGCTGTTTTTT. It specifies CATSRMRTANTGELFF. V and J are TRBV15 and TRBJ2-2; a possible D gene is TRBD1 (6 bases). Germline CDR1 and CDR2: LNHNV and YYDKDF (reference sequence). Between the trimmed V and J ends, which lost 2 bases and 2 bases, there was a span of 12 bases. CDR3 size: 16 residues.

CDR3 in DNA: TGTGCCACCAGCACTACAGGGGGAGGCTACACCTTC. Its translation: CATSTTGGGYTF. The genes are TRBV15 and TRBJ1-2, with 8 positions matching TRBD1. The V gene end was trimmed by 4 bases and the J gene end by 8 bases; junction bases not matched to a gene: 3. CDR3 size: 12 residues. Looked up from germline, CDR1 is LNHNV and CDR2 is YYDKDF (reference sequence).

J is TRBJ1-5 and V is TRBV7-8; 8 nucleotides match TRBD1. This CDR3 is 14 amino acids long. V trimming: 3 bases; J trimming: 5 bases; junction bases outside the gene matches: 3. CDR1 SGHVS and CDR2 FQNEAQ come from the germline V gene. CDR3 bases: TGTGCCAGCAGCTTTGGACAGGGAGATCAGCCCCAGCATTTT. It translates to CASSFGQGDQPQHF.

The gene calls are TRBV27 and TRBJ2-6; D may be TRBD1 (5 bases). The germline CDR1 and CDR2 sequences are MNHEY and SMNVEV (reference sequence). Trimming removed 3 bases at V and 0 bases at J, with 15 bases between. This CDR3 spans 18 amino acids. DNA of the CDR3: TGTGCCAGCAGTTTTGGCAGGGCGCCCTTCTCTGGGGCCAACGTCCTGACTTTC. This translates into CASSFGRAPFSGANVLTF.

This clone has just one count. The CDR3 here is CASKAPGSSGNTIYF. For the CDR3, the DNA is TGTGCCAGCAAAGCCCCCGGGAGCTCTGGAAACACCATATATTTT. The chain links TRBV14 to TRBJ1-3; D gene uncertain. Germline V gene lookup returns CDR1 SGHDN and CDR2 FVKESK. The CDR3 covers 15 residues. Between the trimmed V and J ends, which lost 7 bases and 0 bases, there was a span of 13 bases.

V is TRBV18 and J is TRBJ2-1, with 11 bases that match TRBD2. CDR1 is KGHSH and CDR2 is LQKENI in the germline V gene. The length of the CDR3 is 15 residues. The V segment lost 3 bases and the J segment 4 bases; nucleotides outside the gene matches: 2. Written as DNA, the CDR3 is TGTGCCAGCTCACCCACTAGCGGGAGTTACAATGAGCAGTTCTTC. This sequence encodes CASSPTSGSYNEQFF.

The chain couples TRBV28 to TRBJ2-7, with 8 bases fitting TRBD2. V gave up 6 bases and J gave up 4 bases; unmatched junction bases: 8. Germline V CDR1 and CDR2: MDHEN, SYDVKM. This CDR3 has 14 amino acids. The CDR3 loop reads CASRGAGEKYEQYF. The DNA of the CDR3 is TGTGCCAGCAGGGGAGCGGGGGAAAAGTACGAGCAGTACTTC.

The CDR3 spells CASSLPPLGGGSEKLFF. The CDR3 DNA sequence: TGTGCCAGCAGCTTACCACCCCTCGGGGGGGGAAGTGAGAAACTGTTTTTT. The rearrangement links TRBV7-6 to TRBJ1-4, with D perhaps TRBD1 (5 bases). V was pared by 2 bases and J by 11 bases, with 24 bases between. Germline V gene data show CDR1 as SGHVS and CDR2 as FNYEAQ. The CDR3 extends over 17 amino acids.

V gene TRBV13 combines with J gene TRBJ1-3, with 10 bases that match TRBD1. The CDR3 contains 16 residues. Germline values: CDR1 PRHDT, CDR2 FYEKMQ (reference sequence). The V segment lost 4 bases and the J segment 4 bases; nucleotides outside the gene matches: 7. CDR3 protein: CASSSRSDRGGNTIYF. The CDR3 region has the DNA TGTGCCAGCAGCTCCCGGTCGGACAGGGGGGGAAACACCATATATTTT.

CDR3 region: CASSRDSLGYTF. The CDR3 DNA follows: TGTGCCAGCAGCCGGGACAGCCTCGGCTACACCTTC. The J gene is TRBJ1-2, the V gene TRBV7-3, with TRBD1 identical over 7 bases. J gave up 8 bases and V 5 bases, and 5 bases lay outside the gene matches. The germline CDR1 and CDR2 sequences are SGHTA and FQGTGA. The CDR3 consists of 12 residues.